Presented here are 26 T cell receptor beta chains from one specimen sequenced in a study of blood T cell repertoires in COVID-19 (TCRdb year 2020). Libraries were constructed by the immunoSEQ multiplex PCR assay. TCRdb stores this immuneACCESS table with in-frame sequences only. Part of the clones is absent; in the studies checked, under half of the shortfall reflects unresolved V genes, and no reason is known for the rest. For this sample there are approximately 230,000 clones; 70% to 90% appear just once. 3% of the sample lies in the top ten. The specimen was peripheral blood. These receptors originate from a man younger than 35 with active or convalescent COVID-19.

The chain couples TRBV2 to TRBJ1-2, with no clear D. The ends were cut back, 4 bases at V and 8 bases at J, with 8 bases in the middle. The CDR3 loop spans 11 amino acids. From germline, CDR1 is SNHLY and CDR2 FYNNEI. CDR3 sequence: CASSGGLGYTF. CDR3 sequence (DNA): TGTGCCAGCAGTGGTGGGCTGGGCTACACCTTC.

This sequence joins TRBV6-4 and TRBJ1-2; no reliable D call. Germline-derived CDR1 and CDR2 are MRHNA and SNTAGT. This CDR3 is built from 16 residues. The germline V and J ends were trimmed by 10 bases and 0 bases, with 21 bases remaining between them. This CDR3 is CATCLGLFLSNYGYTF. In DNA form, the CDR3 reads TGTGCCACCTGCCTGGGCCTTTTTCTCTCTAACTATGGCTACACCTTC.

This clone was observed a handful of times. The gene calls are TRBV28 and TRBJ1-2; TRBD1 aligns across 9 bases. After removal of 6 bases from V and 7 bases from J, the junction contained 9 bases not matched to a gene. CDR3 length equals 14 residues. Germline CDR1 is MDHEN and CDR2 is SYDVKM. CDR3 sequence reads: CASSPTGQGSGYTF. The CDR3 DNA follows: TGTGCCAGCAGCCCCACGGGACAGGGAAGTGGCTACACCTTC.

The V gene is TRBV7-3, the J gene TRBJ2-1; 11 bases map to TRBD2. Germline V gene data show CDR1 as SGHTA and CDR2 as FQGTGA. Trimming at V came to 1 base and at J to 5 bases, leaving 7 bases not matched to a gene. This CDR3 contains 17 residues. CDR3 in amino acids: CASSLKLAGGEDNEQFF. The CDR3 DNA sequence: TGTGCCAGCAGCTTAAAGCTAGCGGGAGGTGAGGACAATGAGCAGTTCTTC.

The gene calls are TRBV5-1 and TRBJ1-3, with 9 bases identical to TRBD1. The CDR3 is 16 amino acids. V lost 6 bases to trimming and J lost 0 bases; unmatched junction nucleotides: 7. Germline CDR1 is SGHRS and CDR2 is YFSETQ. In DNA form, the CDR3 reads TGCGCCAGCACCCTGGGACAGGGACTCTCTGGAAACACCATATATTTT. It is translated as CASTLGQGLSGNTIYF.

The gene calls are TRBV19 and TRBJ2-7; a weak D match, TRBD1 (6 bases). Trimming took 6 bases from V and 0 from J, leaving 18 bases between them. Germline CDR1 is LNHDA and CDR2 is SQIVND (reference sequence). The CDR3 spans 16 residues. This CDR3 reads CASRAGQKGSSYEQYF. The CDR3 DNA reads as TGTGCCAGTAGAGCCGGACAGAAAGGGTCCTCCTACGAGCAGTACTTC.

The sample holds one count of this clone. The V and J genes are TRBV7-2 and TRBJ1-1; 8 positions agree with TRBD1. This CDR3 is 15 amino acids long. With V trimmed by 3 bases and J by 4 bases, 7 bases remained unmatched. Per germline, CDR1 SGHTA and CDR2 FQGNSA. The DNA for the CDR3 is TGTGCCAGCAGCTTCCCCGCCGGACAGGGCACTGAAGCTTTCTTT. As protein: CASSFPAGQGTEAFF.

This clone was found once. The chain carries TRBV7-2 and TRBJ2-5; tentative D call: TRBD1 (5 bases). CDR1 is SGHTA and CDR2 is FQGNSA in the germline V gene. There are 15 residues in the CDR3. The ends were cut back, 1 base at V and 2 bases at J, with 11 bases in the middle. CDR3 DNA: TGTGCCAGCAGCTTAGGGGCAGGGCGTCAAGAGACCCAGTACTTC. It yields the protein CASSLGAGRQETQYF.

The rearrangement links TRBV28 to TRBJ1-3; no clear D. Per the germline V gene, CDR1 is MDHEN and CDR2 is SYDVKM. The germline V and J ends were trimmed by 5 bases and 0 bases, with 11 bases remaining between them. The CDR3 spans 15 residues. The chain's CDR3 is CASSRGGSSGNTIYF. The CDR3 region has the DNA TGTGCCAGCAGTCGCGGAGGTAGCTCTGGAAACACCATATATTTT.

For the CDR3, the DNA is TGTGCCACTAAGATAGCGGGGGGGCCGAGCCACACAGATACGCAGTATTTT. Amino acids: CATKIAGGPSHTDTQYF. This chain links TRBV15 with TRBJ2-3; 11 bases are shared with TRBD2. CDR1 and CDR2 from the germline V gene are LNHNV and YYDKDF (reference sequence). V dropped 9 bases and J dropped 2; count of bases not matched to a gene: 13. The CDR3 consists of 17 residues. The full variable domain, in which reference TRBV15 and TRBJ2-3 provide the parts outside the CDR3, is DAMVIQNPRYQVTQFGKPVTLSCSQTLNHNVMYWYQQKSSQAPKLLFHYYDKDFNNEADTPDNFQSRRPNTSFCFLDIRSPGLGDTAMYLCATKIAGGPSHTDTQYFGPGTRLTVL.

The CDR3 spells CASSILGGNYGYTF. The DNA of the CDR3 is TGTGCCAGTAGTATATTAGGCGGAAACTATGGCTACACCTTC. This chain joins TRBV19 and TRBJ1-2; D unclear. Trimming took off 2 bases at V and 2 bases at J, with 9 bases between the two ends. Germline CDR1 reads LNHDA; CDR2 reads SQIVND (reference sequence). The CDR3 has 14 amino acids.

J is TRBJ2-7 and V is TRBV2; D is perhaps TRBD1 (6 bases). V was pared by 6 bases and J by 5 bases, with 11 bases between. CDR1 is SNHLY and CDR2 is FYNNEI in the germline V gene. The CDR3 loop spans 12 amino acids. CDR3 in amino acids: CASSREGDEQYF. The CDR3 nucleotides read TGTGCCAGCAGCCGAGAGGGGGACGAGCAGTACTTC.

There are a few counts of this clone. V and J are TRBV5-1 and TRBJ2-7; TRBD1 agrees at 8 bases. CDR1 is SGHRS, CDR2 YFSETQ, per germline. CDR3 length equals 14 residues. After removal of 4 bases from V and 4 bases from J, the junction contained 7 bases not matched to a gene. The CDR3 bases are TGCGCCAGCAGCGAGTCAGGGGGCGCGTACGAGCAGTACTTC. This translates into CASSESGGAYEQYF.

The chain links TRBV14 to TRBJ2-3; 8 bases are shared with TRBD2. Germline V gene sequence: CDR1 SGHDN, CDR2 FVKESK. The junction had 10 bases not matched to a gene; V was cut back by 3 bases and J by 5 bases. The CDR3 totals 16 residues. CDR3 residues: CASSHFSGTALDTQYF. The CDR3 coding sequence is TGTGCCAGCAGCCACTTTAGCGGGACGGCTTTAGATACGCAGTATTTT. Full variable domain (rest looked up from reference TRBV14 and TRBJ2-3): EAGVTQFPSHSVIEKGQTVTLRCDPISGHDNLYWYRRVMGKEIKFLLHFVKESKQDESGMPNNRFLAERTGGTYSTLKVQPAELEDSGVYFCASSHFSGTALDTQYFGPGTRLTVL.

The CDR3 sequence: CAWTGTRNTGELFF. The CDR3 bases are TGTGCCTGGACCGGGACTAGGAACACCGGGGAGCTGTTTTTT. The chain combines TRBV30 with TRBJ2-2; TRBD2 matches at 8 bases. From germline, CDR1 is GTSNPN and CDR2 SVGIG (reference sequence). V trimming: 4 bases; J trimming: 1 base; junction bases outside the gene matches: 2. This CDR3 spans 14 amino acids.

J is TRBJ2-5 and V is TRBV5-1, with TRBD2 identical over 7 bases. Looked up from germline, CDR1 is SGHRS and CDR2 is YFSETQ. J gave up 4 bases and V 4 bases, and 13 bases lay outside the gene matches. The CDR3 runs to 16 residues. CDR3 in amino acids: CASSPARLAVGETQYF. CDR3 in DNA: TGCGCCAGCAGCCCCGCCCGACTAGCTGTAGGAGAGACCCAGTACTTC.

This chain's CDR3 is CASSLGTSSYNSPLHF. For the CDR3, the DNA is TGTGCCAGCAGCTTGGGGACTAGCTCCTATAATTCACCCCTCCACTTT. This chain uses TRBV7-9 with TRBJ1-6, with D possibly TRBD1 on 5 matching bases. The CDR3 extends over 16 amino acids. The V end lost 3 bases, the J end lost 0 bases, and 9 bases lay between the germline ends. Germline CDR1 and CDR2: SEHNR and FQNEAQ (reference sequence).

With regard to this clone: In the same sample, other DNA sequences code for this CDR3. V usage is TRBV12-3 or TRBV12-4 and J usage is TRBJ2-1; D is unresolved. The V end was cut by 2 bases, the J end by 3 bases, with 5 bases between. This CDR3 contains 13 residues. The CDR3 DNA reads as TGTGCCAGCAGTTTAAGGAGCTACAATGAGCAGTTCTTC. Residues: CASSLRSYNEQFF.

The genes are TRBV7-3 and TRBJ2-2, with D possibly matching TRBD1 (6 bases). The length of the CDR3 is 14 residues. The V gene lost 5 bases and the J gene lost 5 bases, with 12 bases spanning the gap. Germline CDR1 is SGHTA and CDR2 is FQGTGA. In DNA, the CDR3 is TGTGCCAGCAGCCCGGACAGTAGTACCGGGGAGCTGTTTTTT. The encoded protein is CASSPDSSTGELFF.

There are a few counts of this clone. This chain joins TRBV28 and TRBJ1-2, with 7 positions matching TRBD1. The CDR3 length is 17 residues. CDR1 is MDHEN and CDR2 is SYDVKM in the germline V gene. V gave up 8 bases and J gave up 0 bases; unmatched junction bases: 15. CDR3 nucleotide sequence: TGTGCCAGCCGTACCCCATCTAGACAGGGTCCTAACTATGGCTACACCTTC. Translating gives CASRTPSRQGPNYGYTF.

DNA of the CDR3: TGTGCCAGCAGTGAAGGCGCACCCCTCCACTTT. Translation gives CASSEGAPLHF. The chain has TRBV2 and TRBJ1-6; D unclear. V was shortened by 1 base and J by 11 bases, with 3 bases between the two germline ends. Looked up from germline, CDR1 is SNHLY and CDR2 is FYNNEI. The CDR3 contains 11 residues.

J is TRBJ2-1 and V is TRBV4-3; D not resolved. The germline V and J ends were trimmed by 0 bases and 6 bases, with 12 bases remaining between them. Germline CDR1 and CDR2: LGHNA and YSLEER. The CDR3 runs to 15 residues. The CDR3 loop is CASSQDRGTFNEQFF. The CDR3 nucleotides are TGCGCCAGCAGCCAAGATCGCGGAACTTTCAATGAGCAGTTCTTC.

The rearrangement joins TRBV5-8 to TRBJ1-3; unclear D gene. CDR3 length equals 14 residues. V shed 2 bases and J shed 0 bases, with 6 bases lying between them. The germline V gene has CDR1 SGHTS and CDR2 YDEGEE. The CDR3 region has the DNA TGTGCCAGCAGCTTTACTAGCTCTGGAAACACCATATATTTT. Amino acids: CASSFTSSGNTIYF.

This clone was seen a few times. This chain links TRBV5-6 with TRBJ1-6, with 8 nucleotides matching TRBD1. This CDR3 spans 14 amino acids. CDR1 is SGHDT, CDR2 YYEEEE, per germline. V trimming: 3 bases; J trimming: 7 bases; junction bases outside the gene matches: 3. The chain's CDR3 is CASSSGTGNSPLHF. The CDR3 nucleotides are TGTGCCAGCAGCTCCGGGACAGGAAATTCACCCCTCCACTTT.

This sequence joins TRBV28 and TRBJ1-4, with TRBD1 identical over 7 bases. CDR3 length: 15 amino acids. Germline V gene lookup returns CDR1 MDHEN and CDR2 SYDVKM. Trimming removed 6 bases from V and 3 bases from J; junction bases left unmatched: 7. The CDR3 spells CASSQIGQANEKLFF. CDR3 nucleotide sequence: TGTGCCAGCAGCCAAATAGGACAGGCTAATGAAAAACTGTTTTTT.

The J gene is TRBJ2-7, the V gene TRBV7-2, with 9 bases identical to TRBD2. V gave up 8 bases and J gave up 3 bases; unmatched junction bases: 8. There are 14 residues in the CDR3. Germline V CDR1 and CDR2: SGHTA, FQGNSA. The CDR3 protein is CASQTASGIYEQYF. The CDR3 nucleotides are TGTGCCAGCCAAACGGCTAGCGGGATCTACGAGCAGTACTTC.